This T cell receptor (beta chain) was retrieved from a study of blood T cell repertoires in COVID-19. Background on the study: Samples came from the United States, Italy and Spain, spanning acute and convalescent COVID-19. T cells, B-cell-depleted T cells, or PBMCs supplied cDNA or gDNA.

With 5 bases removed from V and 8 bases from J, the gap between germline ends came to 18 bases. CDR3 size: 15 residues. Germline CDR1 and CDR2: SEHNR and FQNEAQ (reference sequence). Original methodology: Amplification of reference gene primers provided the estimated nucleated cell counts. Data came from immunoSEQ multiplex PCR; TCRdb stores just in-frame clones and leaves some out. Clone size and V and J calls were adopted from that table, with D and trimming inferred from the DNA. The repertoire holds a few hundred thousand clones, with about 83% as singletons. The TCR sequence derives from a man aged 45-60 years with active or convalescent COVID-19. The chain is built from TRBV7-9 and TRBJ1-4; D ambiguous. Sequences were obtained from peripheral blood. The CDR3 here is CASSPTAAAREKLFF. The CDR3 DNA reads TGTGCCAGCAGCCCTACGGCCGCGGCGAGAGAAAAACTGTTTTTT.